The TCR beta chain described here comes from a study of blood T cell repertoires in COVID-19. Study-wide context: Sample material is recorded as cDNA or gDNA derived from T cells, B-cell-depleted T cells, or PBMCs.

The authors' processing: How many nucleated cells were present was estimated from reference gene primer amplification. Using immunoSEQ multiplex PCR, the repertoire was profiled, and TCRdb retains in-frame clones only, with some absent. V and J calls and clone size are copied from that table; D and trimming were computed from the DNA. The table includes roughly 42,000 clones, around 88% detected once. Germline V gene sequence: CDR1 SGHTA, CDR2 FQGNSA. V gave up 8 bases and J gave up 5 bases; unmatched junction bases: 21. This CDR3 contains 18 residues. Notes on this clone: Other DNA sequences of this sample code for an identical CDR3.

The receptor's source is a human donor in a cohort sampled during active COVID-19. The rearrangement links TRBV7-2 to TRBJ2-3; 8 bases align to TRBD2. The sequenced material came from peripheral blood. CDR3 coding DNA: TGTGCCAGCCGGGGGGGGGTAGCCAGGGGACTTACTAGAGATACGCAGTATTTT. This gives the protein CASRGGVARGLTRDTQYF.